These T cell receptor beta chains were read from a single sample in a study of human versus mouse CDR3 diversity and MHC coevolution. Only in-frame clones appear in the TCRdb table, and some are missing; sequencing was by immunoSEQ multiplex PCR. The profile shows roughly 80,000 clones, around 93% of them singletons. Sequenced material: naive CD4+ T cells from blood. The receptors stem from a person aged 25-75 years in good health. Both conserved end residues are trimmed from each CDR3. The D gene is left open where the match is weak. The size of a clone is reported for some rows only, either as once, few or many, or as a class for expanded clones.

d_call | j_call | clone_size | v_call | cdr3_aa
TRBD2 | TRBJ2-7 | . | TRBV30 | AWSRLAGDFYEQY
. | TRBJ1-1 | . | TRBV27 | ASKSEREGSEGTEAF
. | TRBJ2-7 | . | TRBV5-1 | ASSPEEPYEQY
TRBD1 | TRBJ1-1 | . | TRBV19 | ASMGTGERSTEAF
. | TRBJ1-5 | once | TRBV6-5 | ASSPHRGINQPQH
TRBD1 | TRBJ2-7 | . | TRBV11-1 | ASSHSRGGNFHEQY
TRBD1 | TRBJ1-3 | . | TRBV18 | ASSKGADSGNTIY
. | TRBJ2-7 | . | TRBV6-1 | ASRYYEQY
TRBD2 | TRBJ2-3 | . | TRBV5-4 | ASSHRTSGNPDTQY
TRBD1 | TRBJ1-2 | . | TRBV28 | ASREPRAQGVSGYT
. | TRBJ1-1 | few | TRBV21-1 | ASSKYETANTEAF
. | TRBJ2-7 | . | TRBV7-9 | ASSLFEGEQY
TRBD1 | TRBJ2-7 | . | TRBV2 | ASSGTGTGEYEQY
. | TRBJ1-1 | . | TRBV9 | ASSPRTHSNTEAF
. | TRBJ2-1 | . | TRBV10-3 | AISERETYNEQF
. | TRBJ1-2 | . | TRBV10-3 | AATDLSYGYT